The TCR beta chain under discussion was sequenced for a study of T cells expressing NK-cell markers. Study-level points and caveats: Top CD8+ clonotypes included the dominant CD3+CD56+NKG2C+ clonotypes in several donors. These clonotypes, the leaders elsewhere, also led the CD3+CD56-NKG2C+ fraction in several donors.

The cDNA for TCR beta came from 5'RACE template switching with UMIs. Each CDR3 protein gets one entry in TCRdb, which reprocessed the 5' RACE reads and gives no DNA. The sample totals 250,000 or so distinct CDR3 sequences; its top ten clones hold around 4.2%. Comments on this clonotype: Its antigen is not known.

There are 15 residues in the CDR3. Sequencing was done on a sample of blood T cells: a sorted CD56 or NKG2C T cell subset, CD4+ or CD8+ T cells, or bulk PBMC T cells (not recorded which). The TCR originated in a woman aged 18 to 75 in good health. The chain recombines TRBV12-3 or TRBV12-4 with TRBJ2-7; the D call of TRBD1 rests on TCRdb alone, since no DNA is present to check it. CDR3 in amino acids: CASSTGAGGYYEQYF.